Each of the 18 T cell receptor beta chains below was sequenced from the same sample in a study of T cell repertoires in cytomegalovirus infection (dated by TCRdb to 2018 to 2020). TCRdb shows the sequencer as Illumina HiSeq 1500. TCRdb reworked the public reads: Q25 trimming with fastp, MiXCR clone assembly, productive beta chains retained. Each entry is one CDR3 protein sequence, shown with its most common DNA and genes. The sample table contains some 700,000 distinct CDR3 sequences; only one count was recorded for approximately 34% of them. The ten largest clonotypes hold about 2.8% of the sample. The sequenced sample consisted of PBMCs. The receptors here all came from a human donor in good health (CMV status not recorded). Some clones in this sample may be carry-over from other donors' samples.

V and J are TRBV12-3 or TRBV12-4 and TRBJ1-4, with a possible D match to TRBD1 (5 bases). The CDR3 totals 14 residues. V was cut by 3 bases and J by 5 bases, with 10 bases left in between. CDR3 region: CASSFAGGNEKLFF. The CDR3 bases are TGTGCCAGCAGTTTCGCGGGGGGAAATGAAAAACTGTTTTTT.

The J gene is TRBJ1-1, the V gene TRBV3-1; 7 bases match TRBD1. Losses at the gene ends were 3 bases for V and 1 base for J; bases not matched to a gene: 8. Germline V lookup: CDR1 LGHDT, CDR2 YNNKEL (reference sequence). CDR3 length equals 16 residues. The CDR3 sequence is CASSHGYRGGNTEAFF. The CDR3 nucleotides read TGTGCCAGCAGCCATGGGTACAGGGGCGGGAACACTGAAGCTTTCTTT.

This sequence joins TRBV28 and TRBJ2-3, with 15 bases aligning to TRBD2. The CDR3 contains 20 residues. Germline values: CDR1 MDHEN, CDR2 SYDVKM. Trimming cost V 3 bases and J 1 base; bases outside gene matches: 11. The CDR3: CASSFGTSGGKNLRTDTQYF. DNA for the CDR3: TGTGCCAGCAGTTTCGGGACTAGCGGGGGGAAAAATCTTCGCACAGATACGCAGTATTTT.

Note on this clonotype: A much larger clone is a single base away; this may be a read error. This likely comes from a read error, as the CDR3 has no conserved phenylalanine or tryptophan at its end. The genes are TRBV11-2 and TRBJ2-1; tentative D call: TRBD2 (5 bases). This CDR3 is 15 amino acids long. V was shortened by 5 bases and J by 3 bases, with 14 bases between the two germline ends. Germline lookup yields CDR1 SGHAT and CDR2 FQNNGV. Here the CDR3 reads CASSNRTRFYNEQFL. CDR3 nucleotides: TGTGCCAGCAGCAATCGGACTCGATTCTACAATGAGCAGTTCTTA.

The CDR3 sequence is CASSPRDDSYNEQFF. CDR3 coding DNA: TGCGCCAGCAGCCCCCGAGACGACAGCTACAATGAGCAGTTCTTC. The chain has TRBV4-1 and TRBJ2-1; the D gene is possibly TRBD1 (5 bases). The V gene's germline CDR1 is MGHRA and CDR2 YSYEKL. This CDR3 comprises 15 residues. Trimming removed 4 bases at V and 3 bases at J, with 13 bases between.

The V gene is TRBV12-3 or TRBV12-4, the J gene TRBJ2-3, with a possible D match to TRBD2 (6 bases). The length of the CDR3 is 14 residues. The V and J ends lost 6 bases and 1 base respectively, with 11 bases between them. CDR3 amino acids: CASSVAEGTDTQYF. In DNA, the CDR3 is TGTGCCAGCAGCGTAGCGGAAGGCACAGATACGCAGTATTTT.

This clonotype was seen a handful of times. This CDR3 is CSAKTGTGRDTEAFF. CDR3 nucleotide sequence: TGCAGTGCAAAAACCGGGACAGGGAGGGACACTGAAGCTTTCTTT. V and J are TRBV20-1 and TRBJ1-1, with 9 bases matching TRBD1. The CDR3 totals 15 residues. Unmatched junction bases numbered 11, after V lost 6 bases and J lost 3 bases. From germline, CDR1 is DFQATT and CDR2 SNEGSKA (reference sequence).

CDR3 amino acids: CSARLQGGAGNTIYF. The CDR3 region has the DNA TGCAGTGCTAGGCTACAGGGGGGAGCTGGAAACACCATATATTTT. The chain combines TRBV20-1 with TRBJ1-3; 8 positions agree with TRBD1. Trimming cost V 3 bases and J 2 bases; bases outside gene matches: 6. Germline V gene sequence: CDR1 DFQATT, CDR2 SNEGSKA (reference sequence). There are 15 residues in the CDR3.

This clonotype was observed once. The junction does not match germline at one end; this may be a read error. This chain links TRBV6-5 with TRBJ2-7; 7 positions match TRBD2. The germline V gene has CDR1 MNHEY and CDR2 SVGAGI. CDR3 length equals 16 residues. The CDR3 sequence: CARRPTSGKGRGEQYF. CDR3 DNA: TGTGCCCGCAGACCTACTTCAGGGAAGGGGAGGGGCGAGCAGTACTTC.

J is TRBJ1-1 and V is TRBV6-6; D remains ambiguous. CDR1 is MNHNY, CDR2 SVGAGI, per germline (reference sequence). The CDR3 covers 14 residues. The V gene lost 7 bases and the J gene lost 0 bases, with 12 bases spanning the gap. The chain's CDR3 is CASTPDILNTEAFF. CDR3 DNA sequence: TGTGCCAGCACCCCCGACATTCTGAACACTGAAGCTTTCTTT.

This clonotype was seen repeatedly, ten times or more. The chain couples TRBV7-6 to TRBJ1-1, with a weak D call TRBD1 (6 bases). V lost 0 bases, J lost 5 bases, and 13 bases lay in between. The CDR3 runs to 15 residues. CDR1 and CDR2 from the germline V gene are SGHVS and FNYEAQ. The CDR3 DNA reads TGTGCCAGCAGCTTAGCGAGTCAGGGGAGGACTGAAGCTTTCTTT. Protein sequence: CASSLASQGRTEAFF.

CDR3: CASSEIRLDRLFSGANVLTF. CDR3 nucleotide sequence: TGTGCCAGCAGTGAAATACGTCTGGACAGGCTATTCTCTGGGGCCAACGTCCTGACTTTC. The chain carries TRBV6-1 and TRBJ2-6; 7 positions match TRBD1. Trimming removed 2 bases from V and 0 bases from J; junction bases left unmatched: 13. CDR1 and CDR2 from the germline V gene are MNHNS and SASEGT. The CDR3 is 20 residues long.

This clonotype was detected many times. Written as DNA, the CDR3 is TGTGCCAGCAGTTTGCCCACAGGGGTCAATCAGCCCCAGCATTTT. This sequence encodes CASSLPTGVNQPQHF. The chain carries TRBV28 and TRBJ1-5; TRBD1 agrees at 7 bases. This CDR3 contains 15 residues. J was trimmed by 3 bases and V by 3 bases; bases with no gene match: 5. Germline CDR1 MDHEN, CDR2 SYDVKM.

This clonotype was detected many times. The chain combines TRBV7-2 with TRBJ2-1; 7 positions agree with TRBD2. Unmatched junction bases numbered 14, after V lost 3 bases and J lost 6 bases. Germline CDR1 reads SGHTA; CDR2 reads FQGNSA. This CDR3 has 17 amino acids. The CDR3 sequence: CASSLVLAEPQGNEQFF. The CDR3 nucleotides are TGTGCCAGCAGCTTGGTGCTAGCGGAGCCTCAGGGCAATGAGCAGTTCTTC.

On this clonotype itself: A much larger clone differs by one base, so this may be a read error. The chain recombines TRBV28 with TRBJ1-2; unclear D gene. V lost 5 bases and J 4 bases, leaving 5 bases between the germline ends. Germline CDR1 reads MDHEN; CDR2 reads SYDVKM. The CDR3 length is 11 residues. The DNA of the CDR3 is TGTGCCAGCAGTCCCCTCTATGGCTACACCTTC. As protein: CASSPLYGYTF.

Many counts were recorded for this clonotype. Here the CDR3 DNA reads TGTGCCAGCAGCTTAGGGGGAGCAGGGACCGGCTACGAGCAGTACTTC. This codes for CASSLGGAGTGYEQYF. The chain uses TRBV7-2 and TRBJ2-7; either TRBD1 or TRBD2 may fit D (5 bases each). In germline, CDR1 is SGHTA, CDR2 FQGNSA. V dropped 1 base and J dropped 3 bases, with 16 bases sitting between them. There are 16 residues in the CDR3.

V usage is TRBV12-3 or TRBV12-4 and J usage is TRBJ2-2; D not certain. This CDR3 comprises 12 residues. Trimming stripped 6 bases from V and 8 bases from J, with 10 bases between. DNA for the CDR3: TGTGCCAGCAGCACTAAGCCGGGGGAGCTGTTTTTT. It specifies CASSTKPGELFF.

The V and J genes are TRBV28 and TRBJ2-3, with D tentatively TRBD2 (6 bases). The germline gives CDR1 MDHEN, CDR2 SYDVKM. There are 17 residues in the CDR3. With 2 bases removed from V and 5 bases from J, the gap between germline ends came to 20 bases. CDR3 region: CASSLAGGLGSRDTQYF. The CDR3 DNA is TGTGCCAGCAGTTTAGCCGGGGGTTTGGGGTCGAGAGATACGCAGTATTTT.